This TCR beta chain was captured in a study of blood T cell repertoires in COVID-19. Measured with immunoSEQ multiplex PCR; TCRdb has only the in-frame clones, and not every one. Of around 220,000 clones in the sample, about four fifths are singletons; the top ten hold roughly 7%. The germline V gene encodes CDR1 MNHNS and CDR2 SASEGT. After removal of 2 bases from V and 4 bases from J, the junction contained 6 bases not matched to a gene. The CDR3 covers 16 residues. Seattle-derived patients entered the study during active infection and were followed longitudinally. Sequencing was carried out using peripheral blood. The chain joins TRBV6-1 to TRBJ2-3; 10 bases agree with TRBD1. The TCR originated in a woman older than 75 with COVID-19, enrolled during active disease. CDR3 sequence reads: CASSEMPGTGADTQYF. The CDR3 DNA reads TGTGCCAGCAGTGAAATGCCCGGGACAGGGGCAGATACGCAGTATTTT.